The rows below give T cell receptor beta chains drawn from one sample of a study of glioma-infiltrating T cells after dendritic cell vaccination. The data were produced by immunoSEQ multiplex PCR, yet TCRdb's version contains in-frame clones alone and is incomplete. The table lists tens of thousands of clones, under 85% of them singletons, with less than 8% in the top ten. Source: blood, taken after dendritic cell vaccination. These receptors originate from a human donor with glioblastoma. Each CDR3 is given with its conserved first and last residue. The order of the fields is J gene, V gene, clone size, D gene, CDR3 DNA, CDR3 protein. D genes are given only for firm matches. Part of the rows lack a size; the others show once, few, many or a class for expanded clones.

TRBJ1-1,TRBV2,.,TRBD1,TGTGCCAGCATGAAGCAGGGGGCAAGGGGGGACACTGAAGCTTTCTTT,CASMKQGARGDTEAFF
TRBJ1-1,TRBV6-1,.,.,TGTGCCAGCAGAGTACAGGGCTGGGGCACTGAAGCTTTCTTT,CASRVQGWGTEAFF
TRBJ1-2,TRBV19,.,TRBD1,TGTGCCAGTAGTATAGATCGAAGTTGGGACAGGGGGGATGATGGCTACACCTTC,CASSIDRSWDRGDDGYTF
TRBJ1-1,TRBV29-1,once,.,TGCAGCGCCACGGGACACCAGAACACTGAAGCTTTCTTT,CSATGHQNTEAFF
TRBJ2-1,TRBV5-6,.,.,TGTGCCAGCAGCCGACTCTACAATGAGCAGTTCTTC,CASSRLYNEQFF
TRBJ1-1,TRBV6-1,.,TRBD1,TGTGCCAGCATTACAGGGGGCGCATATGCTGAAGCTTTCTTT,CASITGGAYAEAFF
TRBJ1-1,TRBV11-2,.,.,TGTGCCAGCAGGTTGGGCAGGGTTAACACTGAAGCTTTCTTT,CASRLGRVNTEAFF
TRBJ1-1,TRBV6-1,once,TRBD1,TGTGCCAGCATTCGCCAGGGGGTCACTGAAGCTTTCTTT,CASIRQGVTEAFF
TRBJ1-4,TRBV7-2,.,TRBD1,TGTGCCAGCAGCCTCAGGGGGGTATGGGATGAAAAACTGTTTTTT,CASSLRGVWDEKLFF
TRBJ1-5,TRBV19,few,TRBD1,TGTGCCAGTAGTATCTTTGCAGGGGGCGAAGTCCAGCCCCAGCATTTT,CASSIFAGGEVQPQHF
TRBJ2-7,TRBV7-6,.,TRBD2,TGTGCCAGCAGCCCGACCGACCTAGCGGACTACGAGCAGTACTTC,CASSPTDLADYEQYF
TRBJ1-3,TRBV4-3,.,TRBD1,TGCGCCAGCAGCCAAGCGCGACAGGGAGACTCTGGAAACACCATATATTTT,CASSQARQGDSGNTIYF
TRBJ1-6,TRBV5-1,.,.,TGCGCCAGCAGCTTGGGGCAGTCACCCCTCCACTTT,CASSLGQSPLHF
TRBJ1-2,TRBV27,few,.,TGTGCCAGCAGTCCCCAGGGGTTAGGTGGCTACACCTTC,CASSPQGLGGYTF